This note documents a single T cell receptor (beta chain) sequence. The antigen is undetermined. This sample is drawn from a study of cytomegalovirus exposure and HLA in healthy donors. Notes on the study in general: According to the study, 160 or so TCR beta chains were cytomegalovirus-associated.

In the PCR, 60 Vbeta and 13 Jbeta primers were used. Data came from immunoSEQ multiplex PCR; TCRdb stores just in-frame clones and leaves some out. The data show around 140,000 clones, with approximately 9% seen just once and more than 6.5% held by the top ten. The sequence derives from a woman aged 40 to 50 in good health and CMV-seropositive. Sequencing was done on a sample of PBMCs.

CDR3 bases: TGTGCCAGCAGCTTCGGGATCGCAGATACGCAGTATTTT. Translating gives CASSFGIADTQYF. The rearrangement uses TRBV5-4 and TRBJ2-3; a weak D match, TRBD2 (5 bases). The CDR3 is made up of 13 amino acids. V was pared by 2 bases and J by 4 bases, with 8 bases between. CDR1 and CDR2 from the germline V gene are SGHNT and YYREEE (reference sequence).